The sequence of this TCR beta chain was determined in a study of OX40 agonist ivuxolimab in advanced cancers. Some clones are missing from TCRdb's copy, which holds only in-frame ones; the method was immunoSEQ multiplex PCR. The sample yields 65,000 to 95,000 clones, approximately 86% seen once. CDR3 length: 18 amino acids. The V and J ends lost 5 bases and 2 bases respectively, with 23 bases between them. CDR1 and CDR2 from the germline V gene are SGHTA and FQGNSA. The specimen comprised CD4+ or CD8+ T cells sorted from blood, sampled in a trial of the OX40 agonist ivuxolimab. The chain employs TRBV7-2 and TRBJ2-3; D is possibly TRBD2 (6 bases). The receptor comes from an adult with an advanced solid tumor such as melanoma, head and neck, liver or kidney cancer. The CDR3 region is CASSTNGLLLAVTDTQYF. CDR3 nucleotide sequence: TGTGCCAGCAGCACGAATGGCTTATTACTAGCCGTCACAGATACGCAGTATTTT.